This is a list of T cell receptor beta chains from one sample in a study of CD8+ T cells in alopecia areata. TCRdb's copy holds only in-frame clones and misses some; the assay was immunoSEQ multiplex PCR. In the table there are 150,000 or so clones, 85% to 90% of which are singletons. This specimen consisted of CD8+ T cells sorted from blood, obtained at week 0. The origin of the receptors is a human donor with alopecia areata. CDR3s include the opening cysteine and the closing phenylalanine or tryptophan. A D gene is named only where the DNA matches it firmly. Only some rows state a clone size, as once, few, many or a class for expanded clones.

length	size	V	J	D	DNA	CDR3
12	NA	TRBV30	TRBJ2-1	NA	TGTGCCTGGAGTGCCCTTGGCGATGAGCAGTTCTTC	CAWSALGDEQFF
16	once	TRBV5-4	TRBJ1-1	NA	TGTGCCAGCAGCTTGGAACCGGGACGGAGGAACACTGAAGCTTTCTTT	CASSLEPGRRNTEAFF
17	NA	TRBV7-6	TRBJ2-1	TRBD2	TGTGCCAGCAGCCAGGGACTAGCGGGAGGGTCCTACAATGAGCAGTTCTTC	CASSQGLAGGSYNEQFF
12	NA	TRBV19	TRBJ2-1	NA	TGTGCCAGTAGTATAGTCGCTAATGAGCAGTTCTTC	CASSIVANEQFF
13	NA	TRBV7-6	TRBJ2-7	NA	TGTGCCAGCAGCTTAGGGGAATCCTACGAGCAGTACTTC	CASSLGESYEQYF
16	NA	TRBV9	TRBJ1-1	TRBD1	TGTGCCAGCAGCGCAGAAATCGGGACAGGTGGGACTGAAGCTTTCTTT	CASSAEIGTGGTEAFF
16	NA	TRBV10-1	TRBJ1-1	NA	TGCGCCAGCAGTGACCAGGGCCTCGGGTTGGACACTGAAGCTTTCTTT	CASSDQGLGLDTEAFF
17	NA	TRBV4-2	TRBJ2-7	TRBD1	TGTGCCAGCAGCCAAGATGCACAGGACAGGGGGACCTACGAGCAGTACTTC	CASSQDAQDRGTYEQYF
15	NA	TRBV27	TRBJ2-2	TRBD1	TGTGCCAGCAGTTCCGGGACAGGGTCGGCCGGGGAGCTGTTTTTT	CASSSGTGSAGELFF
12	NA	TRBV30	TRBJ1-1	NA	TGTGCCTGGGACCACGGGAGGACTGAAGCTTTCTTT	CAWDHGRTEAFF
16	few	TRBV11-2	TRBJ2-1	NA	TGTGCCAGCAGCTCCGAGGGGAGAGGGTCCTACAATGAGCAGTTCTTC	CASSSEGRGSYNEQFF
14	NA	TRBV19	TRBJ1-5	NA	TGTGCCAGTATGCTAGGGGGAAGCAATCAGCCCCAGCATTTT	CASMLGGSNQPQHF
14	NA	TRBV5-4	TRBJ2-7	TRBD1	TGTGCCAGCAGCTTGGAGGACAGGTGGACGGAGCAGTACTTC	CASSLEDRWTEQYF
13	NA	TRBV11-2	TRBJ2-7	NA	TGTGCCAGCAGCCCCCCGGCCTTCTACGAGCAGTACTTC	CASSPPAFYEQYF
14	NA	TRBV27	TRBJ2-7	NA	TGTGCCAGCAGTCCGCAGGTTAGCTCCTACGAGCAGTACTTC	CASSPQVSSYEQYF
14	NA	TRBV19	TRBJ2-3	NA	TGTGCCAGTACCGGGGGCACTAGCACAGATACGCAGTATTTT	CASTGGTSTDTQYF
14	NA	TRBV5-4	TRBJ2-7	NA	TGTGCCAGCAGTCCGCACGACAGGCCCTACGAGCAGTACTTC	CASSPHDRPYEQYF
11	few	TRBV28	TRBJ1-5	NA	TGTGCCAGCAGTCCAGATCAGCCCCAGCATTTT	CASSPDQPQHF
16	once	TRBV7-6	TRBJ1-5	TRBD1	TGTGCCAGCAGCCTGGGACAGCAAAATAGCAATCAGCCCCAGCATTTT	CASSLGQQNSNQPQHF
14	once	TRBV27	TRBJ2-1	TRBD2	TGTGCCAGCGGGGACGTACTAGCGGACAATGAGCAGTTCTTC	CASGDVLADNEQFF
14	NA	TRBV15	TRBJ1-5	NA	TGTGCCACCAGCAGAGATAGGTCCCATCAGCCCCAGCATTTT	CATSRDRSHQPQHF
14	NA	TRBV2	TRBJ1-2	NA	TGTGCCAGCAGTAAACCGGACAGCAACTATGGCTACACCTTC	CASSKPDSNYGYTF
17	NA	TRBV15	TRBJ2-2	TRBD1	TGTGCCACCAGCAGAGATCTAGGGACAGGTAACACCGGGGAGCTGTTTTTT	CATSRDLGTGNTGELFF
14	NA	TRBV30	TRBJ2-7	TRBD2	TGTGCCTGGAGTTTCTCTAGCGGCGCCTACGAGCAGTACTTC	CAWSFSSGAYEQYF
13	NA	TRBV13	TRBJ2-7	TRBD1	TGTGCGACCACCGGGACAGGTGCCAACGAGCAGTACTTC	CATTGTGANEQYF
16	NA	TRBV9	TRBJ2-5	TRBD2	TGTGCCAGCAGCGTAGGGGATAGCGGGAGGATGGAGACCCAGTACTTC	CASSVGDSGRMETQYF
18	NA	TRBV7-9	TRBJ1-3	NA	TGTGCCAGCAGCTTAGGATCATTCGGGGAACACTCTGGAAACACCATATATTTT	CASSLGSFGEHSGNTIYF
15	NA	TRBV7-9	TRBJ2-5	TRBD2	TGTGCCAGCAGCCAAGAGCGGGGGGGCCAAGAGACCCAGTACTTC	CASSQERGGQETQYF
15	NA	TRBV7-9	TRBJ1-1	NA	TGTGCCAGCAGCTCCCCGGGGGGTGGAGGCACTGAAGCTTTCTTT	CASSSPGGGGTEAFF
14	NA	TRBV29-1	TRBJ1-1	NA	TGCAGCGTTGGAAGGGCCTCAAAGGACACTGAAGCTTTCTTT	CSVGRASKDTEAFF
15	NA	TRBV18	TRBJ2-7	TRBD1	TGTGCCAGCTCACTCCCGGGACAGGATACCTACGAGCAGTACTTC	CASSLPGQDTYEQYF
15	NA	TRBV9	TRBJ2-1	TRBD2	TGTGCCAGCAGCGTTAGCGGGGGGGCCGGTAATGAGCAGTTCTTC	CASSVSGGAGNEQFF
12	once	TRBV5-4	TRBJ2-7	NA	TGTGCCAGCAGCCCCGGCGCCCACGAGCAGTACTTC	CASSPGAHEQYF
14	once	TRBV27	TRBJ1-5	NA	TGTGCCAGCAGTTTATCGCCAGACAATCAGCCCCAGCATTTT	CASSLSPDNQPQHF
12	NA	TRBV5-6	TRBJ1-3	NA	TGTGCCAGCAGCTTGGGACAAGACACCATATATTTT	CASSLGQDTIYF
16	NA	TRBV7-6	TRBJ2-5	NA	TGTGCCAGCAGCTTAGGTCCCGCTGCGCCCCAAGAGACCCAGTACTTC	CASSLGPAAPQETQYF
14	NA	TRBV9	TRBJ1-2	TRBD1	TGCGCCAGCAGCGGGGGACAGGGAGTCTATGGCTACACCTTC	CASSGGQGVYGYTF
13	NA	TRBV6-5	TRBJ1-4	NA	TGTGCCAGCAGCCTCGCATCTAATGAAAAACTGTTTTTT	CASSLASNEKLFF
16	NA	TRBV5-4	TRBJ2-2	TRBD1	TGTGCCAGCACCCCCCCGGGACAGGGAAACACCGGGGAGCTGTTTTTT	CASTPPGQGNTGELFF
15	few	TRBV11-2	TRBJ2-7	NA	TGTGCCAGCAGCTTAGATACTAGCTTTGCCTACGAGCAGTACTTC	CASSLDTSFAYEQYF
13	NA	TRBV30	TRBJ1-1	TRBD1	TGTGCCTGGAGTGGACAGGGAGGAACTGAAGCTTTCTTT	CAWSGQGGTEAFF
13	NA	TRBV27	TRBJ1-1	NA	TGTGCCAGTCGTCATAACTTGAACACTGAAGCTTTCTTT	CASRHNLNTEAFF
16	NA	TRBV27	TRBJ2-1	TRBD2	TGTGCCAGCAGTTTCCAAGGGACTAGCGGACGAAATGAGCAGTTCTTC	CASSFQGTSGRNEQFF
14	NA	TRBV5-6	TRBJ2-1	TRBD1	TGTGCCAGCAGCCAGGGACAGGGTCCAGTTGAGCAGTTCTTC	CASSQGQGPVEQFF
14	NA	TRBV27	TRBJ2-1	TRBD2	TGTGCCAGCACCGGGGGGAGCTCCTACAATGAGCAGTTCTTC	CASTGGSSYNEQFF
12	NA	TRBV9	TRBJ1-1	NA	TGTGCCAGCAGCGTAGACCTGGGCCCAGCTTTCTTT	CASSVDLGPAFF
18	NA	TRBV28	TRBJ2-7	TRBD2	TGTGCCAGCAGTCCTCCTTTTAGACTAGCGGGAGTTAAAAACGAGCAGTACTTC	CASSPPFRLAGVKNEQYF
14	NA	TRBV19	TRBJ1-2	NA	TGTGCCAGTAGTATTCAGGGTGCGCACTATGGCTACACCTTC	CASSIQGAHYGYTF
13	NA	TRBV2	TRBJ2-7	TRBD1	TGTGCCAGCACGGGACAGGGGACCCTCGAGCAGTACTTC	CASTGQGTLEQYF
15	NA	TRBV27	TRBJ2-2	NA	TGTGCCAGCAGTCTCTACGGGTCGAACACCGGGGAGCTGTTTTTT	CASSLYGSNTGELFF
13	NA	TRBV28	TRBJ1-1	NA	TGTGCCAGCACCTCCCAGGGATTGTCTGAAGCTTTCTTT	CASTSQGLSEAFF
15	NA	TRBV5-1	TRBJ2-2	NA	TGCGCCAGCAGCTTGATGTCAGCGAACACCGGGGAGCTGTTTTTT	CASSLMSANTGELFF
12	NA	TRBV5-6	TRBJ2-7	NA	TGTGCCAGCAGCTTCAGCAGTGGCGAGCAGTACTTC	CASSFSSGEQYF
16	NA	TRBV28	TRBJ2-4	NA	TGTGCCAGCAGTCCTCAGGTAGCGGTAGCCAAAAACATTCAGTACTTC	CASSPQVAVAKNIQYF
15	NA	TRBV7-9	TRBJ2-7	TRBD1	TGTGCCAGCAGCTCCTCGACAGGGCGAGGGTACGAGCAGTACTTC	CASSSSTGRGYEQYF
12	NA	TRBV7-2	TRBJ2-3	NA	TGTGCCAGCAGCTTAGGCCTAGAAACGCAGTATTTT	CASSLGLETQYF
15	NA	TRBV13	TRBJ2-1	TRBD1	TGTGCCAGCAGCACCCGGGACAGGGGGGTCCATGAGCAGTTCTTC	CASSTRDRGVHEQFF
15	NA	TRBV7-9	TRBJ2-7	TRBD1	TGTGCCAGCAGCTACGAACAGGGGGGCGCCTACGAGCAGTACTTC	CASSYEQGGAYEQYF
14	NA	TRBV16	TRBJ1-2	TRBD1	TGTGCCAGCAGCCAAACGCCAGGGGGCTATGGCTACACCTTC	CASSQTPGGYGYTF